This is a list of T cell receptor beta chains from one sample in a study of blood T cell repertoires in COVID-19. Data came from immunoSEQ multiplex PCR; TCRdb stores just in-frame clones and leaves some out. Of about 150,000 clones listed, approximately 86% were seen once; the top ten hold approximately 3.5%. The source material was peripheral blood. The receptors shown here come from a man in his 70s with acute or convalescent COVID-19. Each CDR3 is given with its conserved first and last residue. A D gene is named only where the DNA matches it firmly. Some rows have no size entry. The others give once, few or many, or a class for an expanded clone.

abundance | j_gene | d_gene | v_gene | CDR3nt | CDR3aa
- | TRBJ1-2 | - | TRBV29-1 | - | CSTSDRTNYGYTF
- | TRBJ2-1 | - | TRBV20-1 | TGCAGTGCCCAGGGTTACAATGAGCAGTTCTTC | CSAQGYNEQFF
- | TRBJ1-4 | TRBD1 | TRBV4-1 | TGCGCCAGCAGCCCCCAGGGGGCAACAACTAATGAAAAACTGTTTTTT | CASSPQGATTNEKLFF
- | TRBJ1-2 | - | TRBV7-9 | TGTGCCAGCAGCTTGGGGGGTAGGCGTTCTATCATCTATGGCTACACCTTC | CASSLGGRRSIIYGYTF
- | TRBJ2-2 | - | TRBV19 | TGTGCCAGTAGTACGGACAGTTTCACCGGGGAGCTGTTTTTT | CASSTDSFTGELFF
- | TRBJ1-2 | TRBD1 | TRBV6-5 | TGTGCCAGCAGGCTTCGACAGGGGTTCTATGGCTACACCTTC | CASRLRQGFYGYTF
- | TRBJ2-1 | TRBD1 | TRBV7-2 | TGTGCCAGCAGCTACCAGGTCGGGACAGGGGTGGTCAATGAGCAGTTCTTC | CASSYQVGTGVVNEQFF
- | TRBJ1-1 | TRBD1 | TRBV29-1 | TGCAGCGTGCTAGTGGGACAGGGGAACACTGAAGCTTTCTTT | CSVLVGQGNTEAFF
- | TRBJ2-2 | TRBD1 | TRBV3-1/TRBV3-2 | TGTGCCAGCAGCCAAGAGGGGGACAGACGAACCGGGGAGCTGTTTTTT | CASSQEGDRRTGELFF
- | TRBJ2-7 | TRBD1 | TRBV6-5 | TGTGCCAGCAGTAGGGACAGGACGTCCTACGAGCAGTACTTC | CASSRDRTSYEQYF
- | TRBJ2-3 | - | TRBV6-5 | TGTGCCAGCAGTTACTCCGGGGATCCAGATACGCAGTATTTT | CASSYSGDPDTQYF
once | TRBJ2-3 | TRBD2 | TRBV4-3 | TGCGCCAGCAGCCAAAATTTAGCGGGAACGGGTGATACGCAGTATTTT | CASSQNLAGTGDTQYF
- | TRBJ1-4 | - | TRBV27 | TGTGCCAGCAGTTATTTCGGACAGCCGAATGAAAAACTGTTTTTT | CASSYFGQPNEKLFF
- | TRBJ2-7 | TRBD2 | TRBV27 | TGTGCCAGCAGTTTACATGCCCAGGGGGTAGCGGGAGAGGGTGAGCAGTACTTC | CASSLHAQGVAGEGEQYF
- | TRBJ2-1 | TRBD2 | TRBV7-2 | TGTGCCAGCAGCGCCACCGGGACTAAGGAACATGAGCAGTTCTTC | CASSATGTKEHEQFF
once | TRBJ2-5 | TRBD2 | TRBV7-2 | TGTGCCAGCAGCCCGGGAGGGGTCAGAGAGACCCAGTACTTC | CASSPGGVRETQYF
- | TRBJ2-5 | TRBD2 | TRBV7-8 | TGTGCCAGCAGCCCTCGGACTAGCGGGAGTCGTGAGACCCAGTACTTC | CASSPRTSGSRETQYF
- | TRBJ1-5 | - | TRBV7-2 | TGTGCCAGCAGCTTAGTCGTAAATAGCAATCAGCCCCAGCATTTT | CASSLVVNSNQPQHF
- | TRBJ2-1 | TRBD2 | TRBV18 | TGTGCCAGCTCACCACCGAGGACTAGCGGGAGGGATTACAATGAGCAGTTCTTC | CASSPPRTSGRDYNEQFF
- | TRBJ2-7 | TRBD2 | TRBV5-1 | TGCGCCAGCAGCTTGGAAGGCGGGAGGGGCTTTTACGAGCAGTACTTC | CASSLEGGRGFYEQYF
- | TRBJ2-1 | TRBD2 | TRBV5-1 | TGCGCCAGCAGCCGCGGACTAGCGGGAGGGGACAATGAGCAGTTCTTC | CASSRGLAGGDNEQFF
- | TRBJ2-5 | TRBD2 | TRBV20-1 | TGCAGTGCTAGTGGAGGGGTGACTAGCAGGCAAGAGACCCAGTACTTC | CSASGGVTSRQETQYF
- | TRBJ2-1 | TRBD1 | TRBV9 | TGTGCCAGCAGCGTCGACAGGGCCCAGTTCTTC | CASSVDRAQFF
- | TRBJ2-3 | TRBD2 | TRBV5-1 | TGCGCCAGCAGCTTGGCCCTAGCGGGAGCAGATACGCAGTATTTT | CASSLALAGADTQYF
- | TRBJ1-3 | - | TRBV28 | TGTGCCAGCAGTTTGGACAGAGTTACTGGAAACACCATATATTTT | CASSLDRVTGNTIYF
- | TRBJ2-2 | TRBD2 | TRBV4-3 | TGCGCCAGCAGCCAAGATATAGCGGGAGGGTCGGGCACCGGGGAGCTGTTTTTT | CASSQDIAGGSGTGELFF
- | TRBJ2-6 | - | TRBV24-1 | TGTGCCACCAGTGAGACTAAGACAGGACCGTCCCCCTCTGGGGCCAACGTCCTGACTTTC | CATSETKTGPSPSGANVLTF
- | TRBJ2-7 | - | TRBV6-2/TRBV6-3 | TGTGCCAGCAGTCGACTAGTCCCACCCTACGAGCAGTACTTC | CASSRLVPPYEQYF
- | TRBJ2-7 | TRBD2 | TRBV3-1/TRBV3-2 | TGTGCCAGCAGCCAGGGACTAGCGGGGTTCTACGAGCAGTACTTC | CASSQGLAGFYEQYF